This T cell receptor beta chain was recovered during a study of T cell responses to AZD1222 COVID-19 vaccine. Notes on the study in general: Spike-specific TCR breadth and depth both grew after two AZD1222 doses. Donors skewed white British and female; clonal diversity was possibly underestimated. Only a handful of AZD1222 recipients tested seropositive at baseline.

CDR1 is MDHEN, CDR2 SYDVKM, per germline. The CDR3 is 15 amino acids. Trimming cost V 3 bases and J 1 base; bases outside gene matches: 2. Concerning this clone: The antigen is not known.

Measured with immunoSEQ multiplex PCR; TCRdb has only the in-frame clones, and not every one. The table has under 150,000 clones, roughly 90% seen once; the top ten hold 1.5% to 2%. This receptor was obtained from an adult who received the AZD1222 COVID-19 vaccine. The starting material was peripheral blood, obtained 28 days after the second AZD1222 dose. The chain links TRBV28 to TRBJ2-3; 9 bases match TRBD2. The CDR3 here is CASSFASGGTDTQYF. DNA of the CDR3: TGTGCCAGCAGTTTTGCTAGCGGGGGCACAGATACGCAGTATTTT.